This note documents a single T cell receptor beta chain sequence. No antigen is known for it. There are no base qualities to consult, and no much larger clone falls within one base. Genomic DNA was extracted from sorted cells for sequencing of the TCRbeta CDR3 region. The immunoSEQ Assay was used for sequencing of TCRbeta CDR3 regions. Drawn from immuneACCESS, this table holds only the in-frame rearrangements with V and J called that TCRdb kept. Clones are partly lost; checked studies trace under half to an unresolved V gene and leave the rest unexplained. Across this sample there are about 34,000 clones, with 81% seen only once. The biggest ten clones account for about 1.3% of the sample. This record belongs to a study of OX40 agonist ivuxolimab in advanced cancers. A note on the overall study: Ivuxolimab was a fully human IgG2 agonistic monoclonal antibody targeting the costimulatory receptor OX40 (CD134). Intravenous ivuxolimab was administered to patients every 2 weeks at six dose levels: 0.01, 0.1, 0.3, 1.5, 3 and 10 mg/kg. Of the approximately 50 dose-escalation patients, hepatocellular carcinoma was present in some 19, melanoma in approximately 15, renal cell carcinoma in 9 and head and neck cancer in 9. A male proportion of approximately 83% and a mean age of approximately 60 years, ranging from about 23 to 90, were recorded for the dose-escalation cohort. Patients were allowed to have had prior anti-PD-1, anti-PD-L1 or anti-CTLA-4 therapy, and roughly 40% of the dose-escalation patients had previously received checkpoint inhibitors. Partial responses occurred in three dose-escalation patients, of whom one had hepatocellular carcinoma and two had cutaneous melanoma. The point of sequencing TCRbeta in the periphery was to test whether ivuxolimab changed TCR sequence diversity and drove clonal T-cell expansion. The paper covers the monotherapy dose-escalation part of the phase I ivuxolimab trial, which included N ≈ 57 patients. Points the paper makes about the study in general: Partial responders in the 0.1-3.0 mg/kg groups had among the lowest normalized peripheral clonal expansion, especially among CD8+ T cells. Low levels of normalized T-cell clonal expansion were also seen in some nonresponding patients. After ivuxolimab, CD8+ T cells had more expanded clones than CD4+ T cells on average. Clonal expansion of both CD4+ and CD8+ blood T cells was observed from baseline to week 6 at doses 0.1 to 3.0 mg/kg. The antigen specificity of the peripheral T cells that underwent clonal expansion was not determined.

Patients with a history of autoimmune disease or receiving systemic immunosuppression were excluded from the trial. Peripheral blood for TCR sequencing was drawn from every dose cohort at baseline, at cycle 4 day 1 and at cycle 7 day 1. The samples were taken from a phase I, first-in-human, multicenter, open-label dose-escalation trial of ivuxolimab. Adults with locally advanced or metastatic melanoma, renal cell carcinoma, hepatocellular carcinoma or head and neck squamous cell carcinoma were enrolled in the trial. Before TCR sequencing, CD4+ and CD8+ T cells were separately sorted from peripheral blood. The CDR3 starts with the cysteine, ends with the phenylalanine, and has 18 residues. Just the 54-base CDR3 DNA is kept, in frame starting at base 1. Taken from the germline V gene, the CDR1 and CDR2 loops are LGHNA and YNFKEQ. Ends trimmed: V by 0 bases, J by 4 bases; bases unmatched to a gene: 4.

Material: CD4+ or CD8+ T cells sorted from blood, obtained in a trial of the OX40 agonist ivuxolimab. Recombination joined TRBV4-2 with TRBJ2-3; TRBD2 agrees with 16 junctional bases. The receptor's source is an adult with an advanced solid tumor such as melanoma, head and neck, liver or kidney cancer. DNA sequence: TGTGCCAGCAGCCAAGAAGGGACTAGCGGGGGGGTGTCAGATACGCAGTATTTT. Protein translation: CASSQEGTSGGVSDTQYF.